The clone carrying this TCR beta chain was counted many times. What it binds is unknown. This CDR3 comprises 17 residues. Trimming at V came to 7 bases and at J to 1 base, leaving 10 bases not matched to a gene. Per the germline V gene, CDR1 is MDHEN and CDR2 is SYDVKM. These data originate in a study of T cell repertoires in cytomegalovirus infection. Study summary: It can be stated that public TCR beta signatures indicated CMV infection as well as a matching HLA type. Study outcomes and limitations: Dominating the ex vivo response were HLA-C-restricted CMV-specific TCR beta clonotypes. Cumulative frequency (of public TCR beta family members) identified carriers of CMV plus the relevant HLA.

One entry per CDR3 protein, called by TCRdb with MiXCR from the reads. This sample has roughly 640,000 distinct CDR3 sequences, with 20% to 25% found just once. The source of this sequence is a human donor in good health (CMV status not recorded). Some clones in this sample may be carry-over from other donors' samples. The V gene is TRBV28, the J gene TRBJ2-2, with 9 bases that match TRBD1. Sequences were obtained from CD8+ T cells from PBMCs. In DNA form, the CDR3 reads TGTGCCAGCATCCCCTTGAGACAGGGGGGGAACACCGGGGAGCTGTTTTTT. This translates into CASIPLRQGGNTGELFF. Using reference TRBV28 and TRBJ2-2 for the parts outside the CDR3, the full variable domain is DVKVTQSSRYLVKRTGEKVFLECVQDMDHENMFWYRQDPGLGLRLIYFSYDVKMKEKGDIPEGYSVSREKKERFSLILESASTNQTSMYLCASIPLRQGGNTGELFFGEGSRLTVL.